The source of this TCR beta chain is a study of T cell repertoires in ileal Crohn's disease. Regarding the study as a whole: All patients with clonality above 26.8% had endoscopic recurrence.

TCRdb keeps only in-frame clones here, not all; method: immunoSEQ multiplex PCR. This table holds roughly 7,900 clones, 92% found once. Notes on this clone: Its antigen is undetermined.

Germline V lookup: CDR1 SGHAT, CDR2 FQNNGV. Trimming removed 1 base from V and 13 bases from J, with 14 bases in between. CDR3 size: 13 residues. Sequences were obtained from ileal tissue. The origin of this receptor is an adult with Crohn's disease. This chain links TRBV11-2 with TRBJ2-1, with TRBD2 as a possible D gene (7 bases). CDR3 DNA sequence: TGTGCCAGCAGCTTAGGCGGGGGCGTAAACCAGTTCTTC. It yields the protein CASSLGGGVNQFF. Together with reference TRBV11-2 and TRBJ2-1, the CDR3 gives the full variable domain: EAGVAQSPRYKIIEKRQSVAFWCNPISGHATLYWYQQILGQGPKLLIQFQNNGVVDDSQLPKDRFSAERLKGVDSTLKIQPAKLEDSAVYLCASSLGGGVNQFFGPGTRLTVL.